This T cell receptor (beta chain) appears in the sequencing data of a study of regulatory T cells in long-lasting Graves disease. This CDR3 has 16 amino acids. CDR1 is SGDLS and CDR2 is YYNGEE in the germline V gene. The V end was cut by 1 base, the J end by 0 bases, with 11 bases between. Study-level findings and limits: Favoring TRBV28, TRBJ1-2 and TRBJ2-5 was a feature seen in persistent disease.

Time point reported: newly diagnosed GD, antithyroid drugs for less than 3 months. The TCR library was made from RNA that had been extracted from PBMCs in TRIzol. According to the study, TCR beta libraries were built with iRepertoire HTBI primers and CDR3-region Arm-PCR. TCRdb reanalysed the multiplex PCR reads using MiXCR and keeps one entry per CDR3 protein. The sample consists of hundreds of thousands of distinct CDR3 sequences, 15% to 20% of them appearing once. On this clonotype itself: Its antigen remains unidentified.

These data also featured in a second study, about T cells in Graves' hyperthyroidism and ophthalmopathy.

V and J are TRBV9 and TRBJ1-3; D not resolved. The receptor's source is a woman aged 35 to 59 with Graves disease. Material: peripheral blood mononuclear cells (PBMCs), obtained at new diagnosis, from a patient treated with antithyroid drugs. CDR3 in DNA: TGTGCCAGCAGCGTAAGTACCCAGAGCTCTGGAAACACCATATATTTT. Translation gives CASSVSTQSSGNTIYF.